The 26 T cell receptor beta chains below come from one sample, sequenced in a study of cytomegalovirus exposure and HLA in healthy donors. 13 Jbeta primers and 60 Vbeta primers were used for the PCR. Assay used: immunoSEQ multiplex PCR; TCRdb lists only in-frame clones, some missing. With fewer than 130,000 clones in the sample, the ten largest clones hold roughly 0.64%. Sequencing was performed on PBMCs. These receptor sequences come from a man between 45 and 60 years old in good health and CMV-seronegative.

The CDR3 loop reads CAWSGRDRGWNQPQHF. The CDR3 nucleotides are TGTGCCTGGAGTGGCCGGGACAGGGGGTGGAATCAGCCCCAGCATTTT. The chain employs TRBV30 and TRBJ1-5; 11 bases line up with TRBD1. This CDR3 contains 16 residues. The germline CDR1 and CDR2 sequences are GTSNPN and SVGIG (reference sequence). V was clipped by 1 base and J by 4 bases; unmatched bases: 6.

The CDR3 sequence: CASSGLGQGVGEPQHF. The DNA for the CDR3 is TGTGCCAGCAGTGGCCTTGGACAGGGTGTTGGTGAGCCCCAGCATTTT. This chain uses TRBV6-1 with TRBJ1-5; 8 bases map to TRBD1. Germline values: CDR1 MNHNS, CDR2 SASEGT. The V segment lost 4 bases and the J segment 8 bases; nucleotides outside the gene matches: 13. The CDR3 is 16 amino acids.

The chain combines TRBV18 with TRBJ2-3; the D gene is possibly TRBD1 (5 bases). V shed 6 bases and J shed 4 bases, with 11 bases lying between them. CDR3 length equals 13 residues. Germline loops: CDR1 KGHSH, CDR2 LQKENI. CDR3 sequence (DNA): TGTGCCAGCTCGCTTCAGGGTTCAGATACGCAGTATTTT. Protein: CASSLQGSDTQYF.

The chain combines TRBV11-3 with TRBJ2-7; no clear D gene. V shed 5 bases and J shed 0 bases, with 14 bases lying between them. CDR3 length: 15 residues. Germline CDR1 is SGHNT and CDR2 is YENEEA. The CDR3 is CASSQTSRSSYEQYF. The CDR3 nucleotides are TGTGCCAGCAGCCAAACGTCGCGGAGCTCCTACGAGCAGTACTTC.

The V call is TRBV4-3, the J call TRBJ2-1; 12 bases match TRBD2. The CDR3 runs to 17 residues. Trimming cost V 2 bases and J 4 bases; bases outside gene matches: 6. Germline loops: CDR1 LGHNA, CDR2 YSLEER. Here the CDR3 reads CASSQLRTSGTYNEQFF. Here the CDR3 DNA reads TGCGCCAGCAGCCAACTACGGACTAGCGGGACTTACAATGAGCAGTTCTTC.

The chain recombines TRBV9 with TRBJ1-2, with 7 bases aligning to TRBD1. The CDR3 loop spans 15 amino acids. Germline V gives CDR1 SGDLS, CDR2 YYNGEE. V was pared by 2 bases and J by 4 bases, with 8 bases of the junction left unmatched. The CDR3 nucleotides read TGTGCCAGCAGCGTTGCTACAGGGGCGGGCTATGGCTACACCTTC. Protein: CASSVATGAGYGYTF.

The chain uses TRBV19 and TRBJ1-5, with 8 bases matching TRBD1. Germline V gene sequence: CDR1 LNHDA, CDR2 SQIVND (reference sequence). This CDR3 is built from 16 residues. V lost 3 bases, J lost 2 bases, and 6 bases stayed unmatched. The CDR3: CASSIDDRGGNQPQHF. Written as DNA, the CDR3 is TGTGCCAGTAGTATCGATGACAGGGGAGGCAATCAGCCCCAGCATTTT.

CDR3 coding DNA: TGCGCCAGCAGCTTTGCTCCGGGACAGGGGGCTTTTGGCTACACCTTC. It encodes CASSFAPGQGAFGYTF. The chain joins TRBV5-1 to TRBJ1-2; 12 bases map to TRBD1. J gave up 7 bases and V 2 bases, and 9 bases lay outside the gene matches. This CDR3 is 16 amino acids long. Germline CDR1 reads SGHRS; CDR2 reads YFSETQ.

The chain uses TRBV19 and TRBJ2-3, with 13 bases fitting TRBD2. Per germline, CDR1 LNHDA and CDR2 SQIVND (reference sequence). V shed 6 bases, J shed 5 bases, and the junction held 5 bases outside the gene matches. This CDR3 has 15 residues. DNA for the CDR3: TGTGCCAGTAGCCCACTAGCGGGGGGGATAGATACGCAGTATTTT. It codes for CASSPLAGGIDTQYF.

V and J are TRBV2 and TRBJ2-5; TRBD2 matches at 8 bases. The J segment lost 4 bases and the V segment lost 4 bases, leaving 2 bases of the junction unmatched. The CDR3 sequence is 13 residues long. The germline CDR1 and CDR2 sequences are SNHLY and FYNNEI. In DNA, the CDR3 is TGTGCCAGCAGTGGCCTAGCGGGAGAGACCCAGTACTTC. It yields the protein CASSGLAGETQYF.

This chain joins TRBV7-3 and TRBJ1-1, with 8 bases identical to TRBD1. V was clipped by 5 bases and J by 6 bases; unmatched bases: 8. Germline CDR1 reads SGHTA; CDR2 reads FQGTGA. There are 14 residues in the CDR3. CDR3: CASSPPGQGAEAFF. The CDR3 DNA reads TGTGCCAGCAGCCCACCAGGACAGGGCGCTGAAGCTTTCTTT.

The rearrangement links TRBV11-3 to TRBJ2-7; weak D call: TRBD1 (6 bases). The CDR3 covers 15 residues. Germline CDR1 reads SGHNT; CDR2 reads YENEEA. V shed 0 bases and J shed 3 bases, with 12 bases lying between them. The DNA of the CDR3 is TGTGCCAGCAGCTTAGAACAGGGTGATCACTACGAGCAGTACTTC. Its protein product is CASSLEQGDHYEQYF.

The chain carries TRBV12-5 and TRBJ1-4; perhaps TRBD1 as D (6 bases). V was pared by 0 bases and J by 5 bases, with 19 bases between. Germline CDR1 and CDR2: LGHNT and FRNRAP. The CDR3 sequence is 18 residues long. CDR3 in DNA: TGTGCTAGTGGTTTGGTCCTTTCCCGACAGGACCTGAATGAAAAACTGTTTTTT. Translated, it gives CASGLVLSRQDLNEKLFF.

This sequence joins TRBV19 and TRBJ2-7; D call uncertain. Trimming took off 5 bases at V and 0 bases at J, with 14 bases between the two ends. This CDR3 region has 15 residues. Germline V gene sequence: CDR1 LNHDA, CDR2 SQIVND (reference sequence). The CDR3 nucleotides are TGTGCCAGTAGTCGTGATTCAGTACACTCCTACGAGCAGTACTTC. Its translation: CASSRDSVHSYEQYF.

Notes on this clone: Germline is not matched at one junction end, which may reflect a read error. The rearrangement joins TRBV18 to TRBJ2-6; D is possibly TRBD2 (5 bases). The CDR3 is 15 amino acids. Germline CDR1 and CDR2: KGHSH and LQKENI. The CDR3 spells CASSPRGAGANVLTF. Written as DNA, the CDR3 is TGTGCCAGCTCCCCACGGGGAGCTGGGGCCAACGTCCTGACTTTC.

The CDR3 here is CASSLETGQDNYGYTF. CDR3 bases: TGTGCCAGCAGCTTAGAAACAGGGCAAGATAACTATGGCTACACCTTC. This chain connects TRBV11-2 to TRBJ1-2; D is perhaps TRBD1 (6 bases). CDR1 SGHAT and CDR2 FQNNGV come from the germline V gene. The CDR3 length is 16 residues. The V end lost 0 bases, the J end lost 1 base, and 12 bases lay between the germline ends.

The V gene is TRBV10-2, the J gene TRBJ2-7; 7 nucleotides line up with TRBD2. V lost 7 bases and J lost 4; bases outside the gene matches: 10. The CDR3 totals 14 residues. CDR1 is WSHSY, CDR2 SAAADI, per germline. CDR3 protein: CASTTGTTEYEQYF. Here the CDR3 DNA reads TGCGCCAGCACCACCGGGACTACAGAATACGAGCAGTACTTC.

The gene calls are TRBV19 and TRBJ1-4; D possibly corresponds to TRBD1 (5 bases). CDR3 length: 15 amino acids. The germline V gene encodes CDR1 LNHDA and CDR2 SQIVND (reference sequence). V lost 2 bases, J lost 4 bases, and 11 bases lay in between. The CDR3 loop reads CASSIYQGGNEKLFF. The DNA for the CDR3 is TGTGCCAGTAGTATATACCAGGGCGGTAATGAAAAACTGTTTTTT.

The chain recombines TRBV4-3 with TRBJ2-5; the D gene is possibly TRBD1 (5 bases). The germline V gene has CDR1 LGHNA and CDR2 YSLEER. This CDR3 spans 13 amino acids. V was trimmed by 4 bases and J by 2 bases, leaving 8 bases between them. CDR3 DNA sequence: TGCGCCAGCAGCCGGACACTTCAAGAGACCCAGTACTTC. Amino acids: CASSRTLQETQYF.

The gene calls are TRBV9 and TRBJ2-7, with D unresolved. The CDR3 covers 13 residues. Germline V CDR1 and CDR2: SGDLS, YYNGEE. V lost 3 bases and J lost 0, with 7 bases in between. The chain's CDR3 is CASSAGSSYEQYF. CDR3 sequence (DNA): TGTGCCAGCAGCGCAGGCAGCTCCTACGAGCAGTACTTC. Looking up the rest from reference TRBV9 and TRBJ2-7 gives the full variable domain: DSGVTQTPKHLITATGQRVTLRCSPRSGDLSVYWYQQSLDQGLQFLIQYYNGEERAKGNILERFSAQQFPDLHSELNLSSLELGDSALYFCASSAGSSYEQYFGPGTRLTVT.

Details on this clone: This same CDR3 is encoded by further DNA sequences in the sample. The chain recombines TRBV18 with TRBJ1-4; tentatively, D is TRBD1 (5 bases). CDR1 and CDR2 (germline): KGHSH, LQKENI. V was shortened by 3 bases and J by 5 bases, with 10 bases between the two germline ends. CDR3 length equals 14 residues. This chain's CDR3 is CASSPDRTNEKLFF. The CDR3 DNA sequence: TGTGCCAGCTCACCTGACAGAACGAATGAAAAACTGTTTTTT.

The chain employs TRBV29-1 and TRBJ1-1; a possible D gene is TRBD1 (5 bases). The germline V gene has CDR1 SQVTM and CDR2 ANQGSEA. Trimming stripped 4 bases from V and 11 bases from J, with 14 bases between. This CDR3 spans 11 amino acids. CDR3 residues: CSVGSVGPAFF. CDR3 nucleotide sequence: TGCAGCGTTGGATCTGTGGGGCCGGCTTTCTTT.

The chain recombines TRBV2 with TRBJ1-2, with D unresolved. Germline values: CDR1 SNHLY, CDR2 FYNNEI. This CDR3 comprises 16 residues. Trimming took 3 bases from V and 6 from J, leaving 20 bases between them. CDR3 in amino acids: CASSDMRIYSPHGYTF. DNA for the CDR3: TGTGCCAGCAGTGATATGCGGATCTATAGCCCCCATGGCTACACCTTC. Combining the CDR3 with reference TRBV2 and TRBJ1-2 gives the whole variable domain EPEVTQTPSHQVTQMGQEVILRCVPISNHLYFYWYRQILGQKVEFLVSFYNNEISEKSEIFDDQFSVERPDGSNFTLKIRSTKLEDSAMYFCASSDMRIYSPHGYTFGSGTRLTVV.

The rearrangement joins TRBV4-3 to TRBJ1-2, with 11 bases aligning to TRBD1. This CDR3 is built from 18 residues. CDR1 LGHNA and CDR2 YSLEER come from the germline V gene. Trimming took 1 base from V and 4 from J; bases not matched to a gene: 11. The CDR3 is CASSQVSGTGGPLYGYTF. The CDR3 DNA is TGCGCCAGCAGCCAAGTCTCCGGGACAGGGGGTCCCCTCTATGGCTACACCTTC.

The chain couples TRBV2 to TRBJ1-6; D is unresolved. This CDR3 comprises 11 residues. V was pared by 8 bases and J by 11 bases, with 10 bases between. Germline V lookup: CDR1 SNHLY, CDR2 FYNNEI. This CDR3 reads CASGSGTPLHF. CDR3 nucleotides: TGTGCCAGCGGGTCCGGGACACCCCTCCACTTT. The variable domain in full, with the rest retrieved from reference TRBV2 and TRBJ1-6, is EPEVTQTPSHQVTQMGQEVILRCVPISNHLYFYWYRQILGQKVEFLVSFYNNEISEKSEIFDDQFSVERPDGSNFTLKIRSTKLEDSAMYFCASGSGTPLHFGNGTRLTVT.

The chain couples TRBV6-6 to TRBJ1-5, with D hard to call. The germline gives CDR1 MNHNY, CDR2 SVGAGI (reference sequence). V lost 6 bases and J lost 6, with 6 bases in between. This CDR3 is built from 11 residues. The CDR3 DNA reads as TGTGCCAGCAGGTCGGTTCAGCCCCAGCATTTT. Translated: CASRSVQPQHF.